The next 2 T cell receptor beta chains were all read from a single sample in a study of read filtering for tumor transcriptome and immune sequencing. Molecular barcoded adaptors covering alpha/delta and beta/gamma chains were used on about 0.4 ug RNA. TCRdb itself ran the reads through MiXCR, one entry per CDR3 protein. The repertoire holds approximately 20,000 distinct CDR3 sequences, with over 20% as singletons. The sequenced sample was a population of CD138-negative cells sorted from bone marrow. These receptors all stem from a donor at least 40 years old with multiple myeloma.

This clonotype was picked up many times. The CDR3 sequence is CASSTGDGTEAFF. The CDR3 DNA is TGTGCCAGCAGCACTGGAGACGGCACTGAAGCTTTCTTT. This chain connects TRBV28 to TRBJ1-1; no clear D. With 6 bases removed from V and 4 bases from J, the gap between germline ends came to 12 bases. Germline V gene sequence: CDR1 MDHEN, CDR2 SYDVKM. The CDR3 spans 13 residues.

A word on this clonotype: A much larger clone differs by one base, so this may be a read error. No conserved phenylalanine or tryptophan is present at the end of the CDR3, so a read error is the likely explanation. This sequence joins TRBV29-1 and TRBJ2-6, with a possible D match to TRBD1 (8 bases). Germline CDR1 is SQVTM and CDR2 is ANQGSEA. V shed 6 bases and J shed 0 bases, with 15 bases lying between them. The CDR3 extends over 16 amino acids. In nucleotides, the CDR3 is TGCAGCGTCGAAACAGGGGGGGTCTCTGGGGCCAACGTCCTGACTCTC. Its protein product is CSVETGGVSGANVLTL.